Following are 2 T cell receptor beta chains from one sample sequenced in a study of cytomegalovirus exposure and HLA in healthy donors. Researchers ran the PCR with 60 Vbeta and 13 Jbeta primers. The table came from immunoSEQ multiplex PCR; TCRdb's copy has only in-frame clones and leaves some out. Found here are 150,000 to 200,000 clones, approximately 88% of them singletons; the top ten hold about 0.9%. What was sequenced was PBMCs. The receptors shown here come from a woman aged 25 to 39 in good health and CMV-seronegative.

The chain joins TRBV11-2 to TRBJ1-2; TRBD1 matches 7 bases. The CDR3 is 13 amino acids. The J segment lost 11 bases and the V segment lost 3 bases, leaving 9 bases of the junction unmatched. In germline, CDR1 is SGHAT, CDR2 FQNNGV. CDR3 nucleotide sequence: TGTGCCAGCAGCTTGGCCGGGACAGTGCCTTACACCTTC. This gives the protein CASSLAGTVPYTF.

The chain recombines TRBV7-2 with TRBJ2-7, with 7 positions matching TRBD1. The CDR3 loop spans 14 amino acids. From germline, CDR1 is SGHTA and CDR2 FQGNSA. V trimming: 8 bases; J trimming: 0 bases; junction bases outside the gene matches: 7. As DNA, the CDR3 is TGTGCCAGCCTACGGGGACAGTTCTCCTACGAGCAGTACTTC. Protein sequence: CASLRGQFSYEQYF.